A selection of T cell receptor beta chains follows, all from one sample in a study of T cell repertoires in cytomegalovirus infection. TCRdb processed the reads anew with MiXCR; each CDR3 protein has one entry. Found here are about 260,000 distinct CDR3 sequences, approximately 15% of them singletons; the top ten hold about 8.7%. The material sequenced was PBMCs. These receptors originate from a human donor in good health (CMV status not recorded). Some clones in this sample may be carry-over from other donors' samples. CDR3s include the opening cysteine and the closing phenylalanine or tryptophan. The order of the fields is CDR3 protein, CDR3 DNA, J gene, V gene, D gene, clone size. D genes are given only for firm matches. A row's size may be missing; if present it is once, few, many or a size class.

CDR3aa: CASSNTGNQPQHF
CDR3nt: TGTGCCAGCAGTAATACAGGGAATCAGCCCCAGCATTTT
j_gene: TRBJ1-5
v_gene: TRBV7-9
d_gene: .
abundance: many

CDR3aa: CATSRGSDGSYEQYF
CDR3nt: TGTGCCACCAGCAGAGGGTCGGACGGGAGCTACGAGCAGTACTTC
j_gene: TRBJ2-7
v_gene: TRBV15
d_gene: .
abundance: many

CDR3aa: CASSLAPDRNTGELFF
CDR3nt: TGTGCCAGCAGCTTAGCGCCGGACAGAAACACCGGGGAGCTGTTTTTT
j_gene: TRBJ2-2
v_gene: TRBV7-6
d_gene: .
abundance: many

CDR3aa: CASSLSGNTIYF
CDR3nt: TGTGCCAGCAGCTTATCTGGAAACACCATATATTTT
j_gene: TRBJ1-3
v_gene: TRBV12-3/TRBV12-4
d_gene: .
abundance: many

CDR3aa: CASSLGSGSASAWQYF
CDR3nt: TGTGCCAGCAGCTTAGGCAGCGGGAGCGCTTCGGCCTGGCAGTACTTC
j_gene: TRBJ2-7
v_gene: TRBV7-9
d_gene: TRBD2
abundance: many

CDR3aa: CSAHSGNTIYF
CDR3nt: TGCAGTGCTCACTCTGGAAACACCATATATTTT
j_gene: TRBJ1-3
v_gene: TRBV20-1
d_gene: .
abundance: few

CDR3aa: CASNRRRQTTDTQYF
CDR3nt: TGTGCCAGCAACCGCCGGAGGCAAACCACAGATACGCAGTATTTT
j_gene: TRBJ2-3
v_gene: TRBV12-3/TRBV12-4
d_gene: .
abundance: many

CDR3aa: CASIYRQGGSNEQFF
CDR3nt: TGTGCCAGCATCTACAGGCAGGGAGGTAGCAATGAGCAGTTCTTC
j_gene: TRBJ2-1
v_gene: TRBV6-5
d_gene: .
abundance: few

CDR3aa: CSVNRGSTEAFF
CDR3nt: TGCAGCGTGAATCGGGGTAGCACTGAAGCTTTCTTT
j_gene: TRBJ1-1
v_gene: TRBV29-1
d_gene: .
abundance: few

CDR3aa: CSASADRVWQEKLFF
CDR3nt: TGCAGTGCTAGTGCAGACAGGGTGTGGCAAGAAAAACTGTTTTTT
j_gene: TRBJ1-4
v_gene: TRBV20-1
d_gene: TRBD1
abundance: many

CDR3aa: CATSDYFNEQFF
CDR3nt: TGTGCCACCAGTGATTATTTCAATGAGCAGTTCTTC
j_gene: TRBJ2-1
v_gene: TRBV24-1
d_gene: .
abundance: many

CDR3aa: CASSFHKVLADTQYF
CDR3nt: TGTGCCAGCAGTTTCCATAAGGTCCTCGCAGATACGCAGTATTTT
j_gene: TRBJ2-3
v_gene: TRBV28
d_gene: .
abundance: .

CDR3aa: CASSYGLAGNIQYF
CDR3nt: TGTGCCAGCAGTTACGGCCTAGCGGGAAACATTCAGTACTTC
j_gene: TRBJ2-4
v_gene: TRBV6-6
d_gene: TRBD2
abundance: .

CDR3aa: CASRGTSDSPLHF
CDR3nt: TGTGCCAGCAGAGGGACAAGTGATTCACCCCTCCACTTT
j_gene: TRBJ1-6
v_gene: TRBV7-9
d_gene: .
abundance: once

CDR3aa: CASSQLQGLSPLHF
CDR3nt: TGTGCCAGCAGCCAACTCCAGGGGCTTTCACCCCTCCACTTT
j_gene: TRBJ1-6
v_gene: TRBV14
d_gene: .
abundance: many

CDR3aa: CASSFSLRTWNEQFF
CDR3nt: TGTGCCAGCAGTTTTAGTCTCCGAACTTGGAATGAGCAGTTCTTC
j_gene: TRBJ2-1
v_gene: TRBV12-3/TRBV12-4
d_gene: .
abundance: many

CDR3aa: CASSWAPRSSYNEQFF
CDR3nt: TGTGCCAGCAGCTGGGCCCCCCGGAGCTCCTACAATGAGCAGTTCTTC
j_gene: TRBJ2-1
v_gene: TRBV7-9
d_gene: .
abundance: few

CDR3aa: CASSGVGGAGEQYF
CDR3nt: TGCGCCAGCAGTGGGGTGGGAGGGGCAGGTGAGCAGTACTTC
j_gene: TRBJ2-7
v_gene: TRBV23-1
d_gene: TRBD2
abundance: .

CDR3aa: CASSAELNTEAFF
CDR3nt: TGTGCCAGCAGCGCCGAGCTGAACACTGAAGCTTTCTTT
j_gene: TRBJ1-1
v_gene: TRBV5-4
d_gene: .
abundance: .

CDR3aa: CASSFSGSSYEQYF
CDR3nt: TGTGCCAGCAGTTTTAGCGGGAGCTCCTACGAGCAGTACTTC
j_gene: TRBJ2-7
v_gene: TRBV6-2/TRBV6-3
d_gene: TRBD2
abundance: few

CDR3aa: CAISESRGTEQFF
CDR3nt: TGTGCCATCAGTGAGTCCAGGGGTACTGAGCAGTTCTTC
j_gene: TRBJ2-1
v_gene: TRBV10-3
d_gene: .
abundance: .

CDR3aa: CASKAGGANVLTF
CDR3nt: TGTGCCAGCAAAGCCGGTGGGGCCAACGTCCTGACTTTC
j_gene: TRBJ2-6
v_gene: TRBV28
d_gene: .
abundance: many

CDR3aa: CSAVSGDSYEQYF
CDR3nt: TGCAGTGCCGTTAGCGGGGACTCCTACGAGCAGTACTTC
j_gene: TRBJ2-7
v_gene: TRBV20-1
d_gene: TRBD2
abundance: .

CDR3aa: CASSLEGPGSPLHF
CDR3nt: TGTGCCAGCAGCTTAGAGGGGCCGGGATCACCCCTCCACTTT
j_gene: TRBJ1-6
v_gene: TRBV7-9
d_gene: .
abundance: .

CDR3aa: CASSLSGTPFYNEQFF
CDR3nt: TGTGCCAGCTCACTTAGCGGAACCCCCTTCTACAATGAGCAGTTCTTC
j_gene: TRBJ2-1
v_gene: TRBV18
d_gene: .
abundance: .

CDR3aa: CASTQGHSVSYEQYF
CDR3nt: TGTGCCAGCACCCAAGGACATTCTGTCTCCTACGAGCAGTACTTC
j_gene: TRBJ2-7
v_gene: TRBV7-9
d_gene: .
abundance: .

CDR3aa: CASSPGTASSGANVLTF
CDR3nt: TGTGCCAGTAGTCCTGGGACGGCGAGCTCTGGGGCCAACGTCCTGACTTTC
j_gene: TRBJ2-6
v_gene: TRBV19
d_gene: .
abundance: many

CDR3aa: CASSLFDTASSYNSPLHF
CDR3nt: TGTGCCAGCAGCTTATTCGACACGGCGAGCTCCTATAATTCACCCCTCCACTTT
j_gene: TRBJ1-6
v_gene: TRBV7-8
d_gene: .
abundance: many

CDR3aa: CASSLGEGSSPLHF
CDR3nt: TGTGCCAGCAGCTTAGGCGAGGGGAGTTCACCCCTCCACTTT
j_gene: TRBJ1-6
v_gene: TRBV7-9
d_gene: .
abundance: .